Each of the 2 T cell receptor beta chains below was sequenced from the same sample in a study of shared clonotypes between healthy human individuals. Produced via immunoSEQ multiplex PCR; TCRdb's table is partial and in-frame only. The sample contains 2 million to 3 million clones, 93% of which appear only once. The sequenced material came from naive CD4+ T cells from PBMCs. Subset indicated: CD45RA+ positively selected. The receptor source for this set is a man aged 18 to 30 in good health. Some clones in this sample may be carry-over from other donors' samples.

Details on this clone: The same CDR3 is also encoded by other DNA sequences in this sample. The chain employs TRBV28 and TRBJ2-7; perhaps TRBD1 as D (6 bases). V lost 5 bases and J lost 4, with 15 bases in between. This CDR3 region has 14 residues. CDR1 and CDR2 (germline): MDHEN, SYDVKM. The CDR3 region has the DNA TGTGCCAGCAGTCCCCCCGGGACATTATACGAGCAGTACTTC. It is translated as CASSPPGTLYEQYF. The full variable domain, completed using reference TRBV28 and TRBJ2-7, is DVKVTQSSRYLVKRTGEKVFLECVQDMDHENMFWYRQDPGLGLRLIYFSYDVKMKEKGDIPEGYSVSREKKERFSLILESASTNQTSMYLCASSPPGTLYEQYFGPGTRLTVT.

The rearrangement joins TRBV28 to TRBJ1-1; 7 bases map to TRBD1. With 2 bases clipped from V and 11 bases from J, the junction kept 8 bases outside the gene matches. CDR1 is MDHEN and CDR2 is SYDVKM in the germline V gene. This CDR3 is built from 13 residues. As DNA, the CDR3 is TGTGCCAGCAGTTTAAAACAGGGGATGAGCGCTTTCTTT. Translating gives CASSLKQGMSAFF.